The TCR beta chain under discussion was sequenced for a study of cytomegalovirus exposure and HLA in healthy donors. Findings and limits, study-wide: The study put 160 or so TCR beta chains on its list as cytomegalovirus-associated. In a later analysis, TCR beta V- and J-gene trimming showed a link to a missense DCLRE1C variant. Published work reported that the classifier diagnosed cytomegalovirus status with high specificity and sensitivity.

Looked up from germline, CDR1 is SGHAT and CDR2 is FQNNGV. The V gene lost 0 bases and the J gene lost 0 bases, with 12 bases spanning the gap. The CDR3 is 17 amino acids. Healthy bone marrow donors formed the donor group. PCR amplification relied on 60 Vbeta primers (plus 13 Jbeta primers). Generated by immunoSEQ multiplex PCR, the TCRdb table keeps only in-frame clones and is missing some. The table records over 150,000 clones, 82% of them present only once. On this clone: Its target is unknown.

Sequenced: PBMCs. The receptor was isolated from a woman aged 50 to 60 in good health and CMV-seropositive. The chain employs TRBV11-2 and TRBJ2-4, with a possible D match to TRBD1 (5 bases). CDR3 coding DNA: TGTGCCAGCAGCTTAGATAGGGCAAGGGGAGCCAAAAACATTCAGTACTTC. It encodes CASSLDRARGAKNIQYF.